This TCR beta chain stems from a study of T cell responses to AZD1222 COVID-19 vaccine (dated by TCRdb to about 2021). Study-level background: AZD1222 recipients with second doses at about 4 weeks or about 12 weeks were pooled, because spike-specific TCR depth and breadth did not differ between schedules. A total of around 240 trial participants underwent TCR sequencing, of whom nearly 210 had received two doses of AZD1222 and approximately 26 had received two doses of the MenACWY control vaccine. Trial participants were enrolled into age subgroups of 18-55, 56-69 and 70-plus years, which contained 148, 28 and 57 TCR-sequenced participants, respectively.

Taken with the paper, the label for time point translates to: baseline before first vaccination. The vaccinee samples were drawn from two UK trials, COV001 and COV002, one of which was a single-blind randomized controlled phase 2/3 trial testing AZD1222 (ChAdOx1 nCoV-19) in healthy adults. Trial participant PBMC samples were collected at day 0 and day 28 after the second dose for TCRbeta chain sequencing. Beyond this particular receptor, the publication reports: Most participants were white British and females outnumbered males, and the authors suggested that clonal diversity may have been underestimated. CD4 TCRs associated with the vaccine covered the entire spike protein, and the dominant responses were in regions 160-218 and 743-854. Conclusions about previously exposed vaccinees are limited, since just a handful of AZD1222 recipients were seropositive for SARS-CoV-2 at baseline. Spike-specific TCR breadth and depth rose significantly after two AZD1222 doses compared with day 0 and with MenACWY recipients. No day 14 peak-response samples were available, so repertoires were characterized only after the peak T cell response. Reportedly, close to half of the unique spike-specific TCRs recognized epitopes lying outside the regions that are mutated in the B.1.351 and B.1.1.7 variants. The 56-69-year group was small, and its depth increase did not reach significance, likely because of low power.

The CDR3 contains 16 residues, cysteine and phenylalanine counted. Only the CDR3 region is kept as DNA, spanning 48 bases read in frame from base 1. V has 3 bases trimmed and J has 3 bases trimmed; junction bases matching no gene number 10. CDR1 and CDR2 are drawn from the germline V gene: SGHAT, FQNNGV. As concerns this clone: Its cognate antigen has yet to be identified. No per-base quality is available; no much larger clone lies one base away.

The CDR3 regions of human TCRbeta chains were subjected to immunosequencing. Turning to the authors' computational methods: Repertoire TCRs were matched against a reference library of SARS-CoV-2-specific TCRs generated with the MIRA antigen-specificity platform. Breadth was defined as the fraction of unique TCRs that were SARS-CoV-2-associated. Depth was defined as the fraction of total T cells that were SARS-CoV-2-associated. Using the MIRA data, every spike-specific TCR was mapped to the spike region that the TCR reacted to and assigned to either a CD4 or a CD8 class. Log10-transformed breadth and depth values were compared by one-way ANOVA with Sidak's multiple comparisons tests. This is the immuneACCESS table as TCRdb keeps it, with only in-frame sequences that have V and J called. A part of the clones is gone; compared with another copy, unresolved V genes explain less than half, and the rest is unexplained. V, J and clone size reflect that table, while D and trimming were determined from the DNA. The sample table holds some 96,000 clones, of which approximately 87% were seen once. The ten largest clones represent around 15% of the sample.

Recombination joined TRBV11-2 with TRBJ2-7; 8 bases in the middle match TRBD1. Sequences were derived from peripheral blood, sampled on day 0 of AZD1222 vaccination. This TCR derives from an adult in good health. CDR3 protein: CASSLGEAGTGYEQYF. The nucleotides are TGTGCCAGCAGCTTGGGGGAGGCAGGGACAGGCTACGAGCAGTACTTC.